This entry concerns a single T cell receptor beta chain. This sample is part of a study of control samples from healthy donors and cancer patients. V was trimmed by 0 bases and J by 6 bases, leaving 10 bases between them. Per the germline V gene, CDR1 is GTSNPN and CDR2 is SVGIG (reference sequence). The CDR3 spans 13 residues. Clones were read by immunoSEQ multiplex PCR, and TCRdb kept only the in-frame ones, dropping some. The top ten clones hold 13% of a sample with 250,000 to 300,000 clones, roughly four fifths of them seen once. This TCR came from a woman aged 60 to 75 with lung cancer. The chain has TRBV30 and TRBJ2-3; TRBD2 might be the D (6 bases). Sequencing was carried out using PBMCs. CDR3 in amino acids: CAWSVGLADTQYF. In nucleotides, the CDR3 is TGTGCCTGGAGTGTAGGCCTAGCGGATACGCAGTATTTT.